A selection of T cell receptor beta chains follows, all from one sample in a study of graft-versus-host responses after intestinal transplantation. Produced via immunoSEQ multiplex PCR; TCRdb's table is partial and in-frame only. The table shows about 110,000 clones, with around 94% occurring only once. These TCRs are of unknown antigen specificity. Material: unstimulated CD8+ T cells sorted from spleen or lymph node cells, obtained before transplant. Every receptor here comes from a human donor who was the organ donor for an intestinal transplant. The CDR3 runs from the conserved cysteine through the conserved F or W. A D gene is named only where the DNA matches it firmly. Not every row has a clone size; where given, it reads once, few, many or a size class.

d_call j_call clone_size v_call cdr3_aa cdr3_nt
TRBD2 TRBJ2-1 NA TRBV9 CASSVARGGSYNEQFF TGTGCCAGCAGCGTAGCGAGGGGAGGGTCCTACAATGAGCAGTTCTTC
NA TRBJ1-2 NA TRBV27 CASSPRGGGYGYTF TGTGCCAGCAGCCCTCGTGGAGGTGGCTATGGCTACACCTTC
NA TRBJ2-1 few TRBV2 CASGDSAYRFF TGTGCCAGTGGAGACAGCGCTTATCGGTTCTTC
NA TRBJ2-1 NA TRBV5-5 CASSLVRTYEQFF TGTGCCAGCAGCTTGGTTAGGACGTATGAGCAGTTCTTC
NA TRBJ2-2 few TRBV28 CASSNRAIVPGELFF TGTGCCAGCAGTAACAGGGCCATAGTGCCCGGGGAGCTGTTTTTT
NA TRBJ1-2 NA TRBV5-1 CASSLVPTGAGYGYTF TGCGCCAGCAGCTTGGTCCCCACGGGGGCGGGCTATGGCTACACCTTC
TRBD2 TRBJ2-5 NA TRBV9 CASSVGGGRARETQYF TGTGCCAGCAGCGTAGGGGGCGGGAGGGCGCGCGAGACCCAGTACTTC
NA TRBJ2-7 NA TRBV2 CASSDISGTSYEQYF TGTGCCAGCAGTGATATATCGGGGACATCCTACGAGCAGTACTTC
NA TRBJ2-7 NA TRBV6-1 CASSLIRDRPYEQYF TGTGCCAGCAGTCTCATCCGGGACCGGCCCTACGAGCAGTACTTC
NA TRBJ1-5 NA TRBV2 CASSAGDPQPQHF TGTGCCAGCAGCGCAGGGGACCCTCAGCCCCAGCATTTT
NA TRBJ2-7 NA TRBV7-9 CASSPPGASEQYF TGTGCCAGCAGCCCACCGGGGGCGTCAGAGCAGTACTTC
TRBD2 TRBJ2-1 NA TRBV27 CASSFLAGSYNEQFF TGTGCCAGCAGTTTTCTAGCGGGCTCCTACAATGAGCAGTTCTTC
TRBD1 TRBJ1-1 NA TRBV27 CASSLRGGSGNTEAFF TGTGCCAGCAGTTTAAGAGGGGGCTCCGGGAACACTGAAGCTTTCTTT
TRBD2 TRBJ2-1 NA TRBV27 CASSLSGSSYNEQFF TGTGCCAGCAGTTTAAGCGGGAGCTCCTACAATGAGCAGTTCTTC
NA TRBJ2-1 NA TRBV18 CASSPGTANGEQFF TGTGCCAGCTCACCAGGGACGGCGAACGGTGAGCAGTTCTTC
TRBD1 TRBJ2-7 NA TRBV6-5 CASSYLRTGGPYEQYF TGTGCCAGCAGTTACTTGCGGACAGGGGGTCCCTACGAGCAGTACTTC
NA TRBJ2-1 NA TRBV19 CASSILGLWHNEQFF TGTGCCAGTAGTATACTGGGATTATGGCACAATGAGCAGTTCTTC
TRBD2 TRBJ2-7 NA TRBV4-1 CASSQDITSDDEQYF TGCGCCAGCAGCCAAGATATAACTAGCGACGACGAGCAGTACTTC
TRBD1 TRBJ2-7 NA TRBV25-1 CASSQTGTGGGNYEQYF TGTGCCAGCAGTCAGACCGGGACAGGGGGCGGTAACTACGAGCAGTACTTC
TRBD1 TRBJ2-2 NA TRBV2 CASSYTPGQGGTGELFF TGTGCCAGCAGTTATACCCCGGGACAGGGGGGCACCGGGGAGCTGTTTTTT
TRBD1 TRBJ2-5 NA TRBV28 CASRGKDRVRTRETQYF TGTGCCAGCAGAGGGAAGGACAGGGTGCGAACTCGGGAGACCCAGTACTTC
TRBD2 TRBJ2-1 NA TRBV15 CATSRGTSGMLGEQFF TGTGCCACCAGCAGAGGGACTAGCGGGATGCTAGGTGAGCAGTTCTTC
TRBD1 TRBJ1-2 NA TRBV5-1 CASSLGTVGYGYTF TGCGCCAGCAGCCTAGGGACAGTAGGATATGGCTACACCTTC
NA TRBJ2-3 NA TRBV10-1 CASSDLARTTDTQYF TGCGCCAGCAGTGACCTAGCGCGAACCACAGATACGCAGTATTTT
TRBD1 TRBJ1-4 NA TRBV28 CASSSRQGADEKLFF TGTGCCAGCAGTAGTCGACAGGGGGCGGATGAAAAACTGTTTTTT
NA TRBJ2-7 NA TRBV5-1 CASSLAGIYEQYF TGCGCCAGCAGCTTGGCAGGGATCTACGAGCAGTACTTC
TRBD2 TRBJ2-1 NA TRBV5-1 CASSLRASLAGGPHEQFF TGCGCCAGCAGCTTGAGGGCCAGTTTAGCGGGAGGGCCCCATGAGCAGTTCTTC
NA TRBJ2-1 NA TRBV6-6 CASRSHKKWNEQFF TGTGCCAGCAGGTCCCATAAAAAGTGGAATGAGCAGTTCTTC
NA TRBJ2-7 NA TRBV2 CASSEELRVHEQYF TGTGCCAGCAGTGAAGAGCTCAGGGTCCACGAGCAGTACTTC
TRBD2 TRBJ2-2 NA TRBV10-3 CAISESKVTDAGLAGRTGELFF TGTGCCATCAGTGAGTCGAAAGTTACGGACGCAGGACTAGCGGGACGCACCGGGGAGCTGTTTTTT
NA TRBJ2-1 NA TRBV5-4 CASSLGVGNEQFF TGTGCCAGCAGCTTGGGGGTAGGCAATGAGCAGTTCTTC
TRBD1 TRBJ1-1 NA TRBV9 CASSSFPGGPLNTEAFF TGTGCCAGCAGCTCATTCCCAGGGGGCCCTCTGAACACTGAAGCTTTCTTT
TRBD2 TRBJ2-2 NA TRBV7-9 CASSTRGAGENPGGLFF TGTGCCAGCAGTACGCGGGGAGCGGGAGAAAATCCCGGGGGGCTGTTTTTT
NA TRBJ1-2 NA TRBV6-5 CASSYSIGHSGYTF TGTGCCAGCAGTTACTCGATAGGGCATTCTGGCTACACCTTC
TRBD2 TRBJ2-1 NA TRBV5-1 CASSSGGGRAFLF TGCGCCAGCAGCTCGGGGGGCGGGAGGGCCTTCCTCTTC
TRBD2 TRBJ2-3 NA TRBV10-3 CAIKVAGGALADTQYF TGTGCCATCAAAGTAGCGGGAGGGGCTTTGGCAGATACGCAGTATTTT
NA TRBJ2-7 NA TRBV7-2 CASTIKPGEGAQGGEQYF TGTGCCAGCACCATCAAGCCGGGGGAGGGGGCCCAGGGGGGCGAGCAGTACTTC
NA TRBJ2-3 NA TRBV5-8 CASSLAGATDTQYF TGTGCCAGCAGCTTAGCGGGTGCGACAGATACGCAGTATTTT
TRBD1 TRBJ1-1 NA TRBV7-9 CASSTDRVNTEAFF TGTGCCAGCAGCACGGACAGGGTGAACACTGAAGCTTTCTTT
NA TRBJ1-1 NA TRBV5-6 CASSWAQGVNTEAFF TGCGCCAGCAGCTGGGCCCAGGGAGTGAACACTGAAGCTTTCTTT
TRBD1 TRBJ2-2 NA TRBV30 CAWTGGTGELFF TGTGCCTGGACAGGGGGCACCGGGGAGCTGTTTTTT
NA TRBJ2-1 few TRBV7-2 CASSLEARWEDEQFF TGTGCCAGCAGCTTAGAGGCTCGGTGGGAGGATGAGCAGTTCTTC
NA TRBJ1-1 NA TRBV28 CASSFLGYREYTEAFF TGTGCCAGCAGTTTTCTAGGGTACAGGGAGTACACTGAAGCTTTCTTT
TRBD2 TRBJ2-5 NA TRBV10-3 CAISESISGLLQETQYF TGTGCCATCAGTGAGTCGATTAGCGGGCTCCTCCAAGAGACCCAGTACTTC
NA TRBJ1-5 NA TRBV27 CASSPPNQPQHF TGTGCCAGCAGTCCCCCGAATCAGCCCCAGCATTTT
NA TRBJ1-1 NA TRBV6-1 CASSEWVFAPAGTEAFF TGTGCCAGCAGTGAATGGGTTTTCGCTCCCGCGGGGACTGAAGCTTTCTTT
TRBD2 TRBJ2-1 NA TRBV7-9 CASRALAGRYNEQFF TGTGCCAGCAGGGCCCTAGCGGGGCGCTACAATGAGCAGTTCTTC
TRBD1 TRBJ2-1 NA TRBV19 CASSIGQGAYEQFF TGTGCCAGTAGTATAGGGCAGGGGGCCTATGAGCAGTTCTTC
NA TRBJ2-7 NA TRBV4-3 CASSHAVDGSYEQYF TGCGCCAGCAGCCACGCCGTGGACGGATCCTACGAGCAGTACTTC
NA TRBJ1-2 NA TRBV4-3 CASSQDGRYGYTF TGCGCCAGCAGCCAAGATGGGCGCTATGGCTACACCTTC
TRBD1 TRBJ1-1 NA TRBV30 CAWSGRGLYTEAFF TGTGCCTGGAGTGGTAGGGGGCTGTACACTGAAGCTTTCTTT
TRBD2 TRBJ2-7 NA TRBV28 CASSVSGTSVSYEQYF TGTGCCAGCAGTGTATCTGGGACTAGCGTTTCCTACGAGCAGTACTTC
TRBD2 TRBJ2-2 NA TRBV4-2 CASSQEGGRVNTGELFF TGTGCCAGCAGCCAAGAGGGAGGGAGGGTAAACACCGGGGAGCTGTTTTTT
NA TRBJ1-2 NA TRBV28 CASTGGAYYGYTF TGTGCCAGCACCGGTGGGGCCTACTATGGCTACACCTTC
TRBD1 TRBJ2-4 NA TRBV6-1 CASSDPRWTGNIQYF TGTGCCAGCAGTGACCCCCGTTGGACAGGCAACATTCAGTACTTC
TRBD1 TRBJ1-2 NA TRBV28 CASSFLQGGINYGYTF TGTGCCAGCAGTTTCCTACAGGGGGGGATTAACTATGGCTACACCTTC
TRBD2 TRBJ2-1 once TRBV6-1 CASSEGTSGSNEQFF TGTGCCAGCAGTGAGGGGACTAGCGGGAGCAATGAGCAGTTCTTC
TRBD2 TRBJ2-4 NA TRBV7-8 CASSYPTSGSPKNIQYF TGTGCCAGCAGCTATCCGACTAGCGGGAGTCCCAAAAACATTCAGTACTTC
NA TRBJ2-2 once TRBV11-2 CASAERWRELFF TGTGCCAGCGCCGAGAGGTGGAGGGAGCTGTTTTTT